Listed below are T cell receptor beta chains from one sample, sequenced in a study of T cell changes during pregnancy in multiple sclerosis. Data came from immunoSEQ multiplex PCR; TCRdb stores just in-frame clones and leaves some out. The data show around 17,000 clones, approximately 96% seen once. Sequencing used peripheral blood, obtained in the third trimester of pregnancy. All receptors derive from a female donor with multiple sclerosis, enrolled in a pregnancy study. The CDR3 runs from the conserved cysteine through the conserved F or W. Fields, in order: J gene, V gene, CDR3 protein.

j_gene: TRBJ2-7; v_gene: TRBV11-2; CDR3aa: CASSLNRNVGYEQYF
j_gene: TRBJ2-1; v_gene: TRBV9; CDR3aa: CASSVELAGPEVF
j_gene: TRBJ2-1; v_gene: TRBV28; CDR3aa: CATFPGTRKINEQFF
j_gene: TRBJ2-3; v_gene: TRBV12-5; CDR3aa: CASGPRLAGGADTQYF
j_gene: TRBJ2-5; v_gene: TRBV7-2; CDR3aa: CASSLGGTGAWETQYF
j_gene: TRBJ2-7; v_gene: TRBV9; CDR3aa: CASSVSTGGTYEQYF
j_gene: TRBJ1-5; v_gene: TRBV10-3; CDR3aa: CAISESGRSTPQHF
j_gene: TRBJ2-7; v_gene: TRBV13; CDR3aa: CASSLRTTGPYEQYF
j_gene: TRBJ1-1; v_gene: TRBV5-5; CDR3aa: CASSTGTGGNTEAFF
j_gene: TRBJ2-5; v_gene: TRBV5-4; CDR3aa: CASSLANLRGAGETQYF
j_gene: TRBJ2-1; v_gene: TRBV5-5; CDR3aa: CASSLAGQGGNEQFF
j_gene: TRBJ2-1; v_gene: TRBV14; CDR3aa: CASSSRDTVPIYNEQFF
j_gene: TRBJ1-1; v_gene: TRBV7-2; CDR3aa: CASSPTVVNTEAFF
j_gene: TRBJ1-1; v_gene: TRBV28; CDR3aa: CASSYRDRNTEAFF
j_gene: TRBJ1-4; v_gene: TRBV18; CDR3aa: CASSPGQGTATNEKLFF
j_gene: TRBJ1-1; v_gene: TRBV14; CDR3aa: CASSQNEAWNTEAFF
j_gene: TRBJ1-4; v_gene: TRBV6-1; CDR3aa: CASSGSEEKLFF
j_gene: TRBJ2-5; v_gene: TRBV5-1; CDR3aa: CASSLSGGAETQYF
j_gene: TRBJ2-1; v_gene: TRBV6-1; CDR3aa: CASSEVSGGRVGEQFF
j_gene: TRBJ2-3; v_gene: TRBV7-3; CDR3aa: CASSSYGIRGEDTDTQYF
j_gene: TRBJ2-1; v_gene: TRBV6-1; CDR3aa: CASSPTGDNEQFF
j_gene: TRBJ1-1; v_gene: TRBV4-1; CDR3aa: CASSPTGGRTEAFF
j_gene: TRBJ1-5; v_gene: TRBV2; CDR3aa: CASTQEGALGQPQHF
j_gene: TRBJ1-2; v_gene: TRBV14; CDR3aa: CATRGPNYGYTF
j_gene: TRBJ1-1; v_gene: TRBV27; CDR3aa: CASSRTGGGWNTEAFF
j_gene: TRBJ2-7; v_gene: TRBV5-1; CDR3aa: CASSLETGLLGEQYF
j_gene: TRBJ2-2; v_gene: TRBV5-1; CDR3aa: CASSLEGGGPGELFF
j_gene: TRBJ1-1; v_gene: TRBV4-2; CDR3aa: CASSQESHESAFF
j_gene: TRBJ2-1; v_gene: TRBV5-1; CDR3aa: CASSPTGPGVNEQFF
j_gene: TRBJ2-2; v_gene: TRBV6-6; CDR3aa: CASRGQGATGELFF
j_gene: TRBJ1-5; v_gene: TRBV7-8; CDR3aa: CASSSYSNQPQHF
j_gene: TRBJ2-7; v_gene: TRBV5-1; CDR3aa: CASSLATSGYEQYF
j_gene: TRBJ2-6; v_gene: TRBV5-6; CDR3aa: CASSLQVFSSGANVLTF
j_gene: TRBJ2-2; v_gene: TRBV7-6; CDR3aa: CASSLPRTAPNTGELFF
j_gene: .; v_gene: TRBV13; CDR3aa: CASRLLAGNYEQYF
j_gene: TRBJ2-3; v_gene: TRBV7-2; CDR3aa: CASSLAGADTQYF
j_gene: TRBJ1-4; v_gene: TRBV2; CDR3aa: CASRRGYNEKLFF
j_gene: TRBJ1-1; v_gene: TRBV7-9; CDR3aa: CASSRGRQTEAFF
j_gene: TRBJ2-7; v_gene: TRBV28; CDR3aa: CASKPSPGTGAYEQYF
j_gene: TRBJ2-6; v_gene: TRBV12-5; CDR3aa: CASEEGERGVQVSGANVLTF
j_gene: TRBJ2-1; v_gene: TRBV30; CDR3aa: CAWSEGDEQFF
j_gene: TRBJ1-1; v_gene: TRBV7-6; CDR3aa: CASSLGGVTEAFF
j_gene: TRBJ2-7; v_gene: TRBV6-6; CDR3aa: CASSHPGRVTYEQYF
j_gene: TRBJ1-1; v_gene: TRBV29-1; CDR3aa: CSVTGGIMNTEAFF
j_gene: TRBJ2-1; v_gene: TRBV19; CDR3aa: CASSIVGSGRHHSYNEQFF
j_gene: TRBJ1-5; v_gene: TRBV15; CDR3aa: CATSRDRDRFSNQPQHF
j_gene: TRBJ2-5; v_gene: TRBV7-7; CDR3aa: CASSASSGVAQYF
j_gene: TRBJ2-7; v_gene: TRBV27; CDR3aa: CASSPQGGEQYF
j_gene: TRBJ2-5; v_gene: TRBV9; CDR3aa: CASSPTGLQAQYF
j_gene: TRBJ2-6; v_gene: TRBV4-1; CDR3aa: CASSQEQGARANVLTF
j_gene: TRBJ2-1; v_gene: TRBV2; CDR3aa: CASSRRTSSDNEQFF
j_gene: TRBJ2-2; v_gene: TRBV5-1; CDR3aa: CASSLRGGPTGELFF
j_gene: TRBJ2-2; v_gene: TRBV5-1; CDR3aa: CASSLGQGVHGELFF
j_gene: TRBJ1-5; v_gene: TRBV6-6; CDR3aa: CASSKTGTGQPQHF
j_gene: TRBJ1-2; v_gene: TRBV7-9; CDR3aa: CASSAGTVYGYTF
j_gene: TRBJ1-2; v_gene: TRBV7-9; CDR3aa: CASSGQSSNYGYTF
j_gene: TRBJ2-1; v_gene: TRBV19; CDR3aa: CASKGLAGDPEQFF